These 22 T cell receptor beta chains originate from one sample sequenced in a study of T cells in tumors after PD-1 blockade. The repertoire was sequenced with immunoSEQ multiplex PCR; TCRdb's copy has only in-frame clones and lacks some. The table records roughly 50,000 clones, 79% of them present only once. The material sequenced was PBMCs, taken before anti-PD-1 treatment. The receptors here all came from a human donor with basal cell carcinoma.

The V gene is TRBV7-9, the J gene TRBJ1-1; no clear D gene. The germline V gene has CDR1 SEHNR and CDR2 FQNEAQ (reference sequence). Trimming left V 5 bases short and J 1 base short, with 20 bases between. The CDR3 has 17 residues. The CDR3, as DNA: TGTGCCAGCAGCCCCAAGCCTCACCTCGGCCCGAACACTGAAGCTTTCTTT. This translates into CASSPKPHLGPNTEAFF. The whole variable domain, remainder taken from reference TRBV7-9 and TRBJ1-1, is DTGVSQNPRHKITKRGQNVTFRCDPISEHNRLYWYRQTLGQGPEFLTYFQNEAQLEKSRLLSDRFSAERPKGSFSTLEIQRTEQGDSAMYLCASSPKPHLGPNTEAFFGQGTRLTVV.

J is TRBJ2-2 and V is TRBV29-1, with D hard to call. Germline assignment: CDR1 SQVTM and CDR2 ANQGSEA. This CDR3 comprises 13 residues. Trimming took 4 bases from V and 1 from J, leaving 7 bases between them. CDR3 protein: CSVATVNTGELFF. CDR3 bases: TGCAGCGTTGCTACCGTGAACACCGGGGAGCTGTTTTTT.

The chain is built from TRBV2 and TRBJ2-6; D is ambiguous. With 4 bases removed from V and 0 bases from J, the gap between germline ends came to 4 bases. The germline V gene encodes CDR1 SNHLY and CDR2 FYNNEI. This CDR3 has 14 amino acids. CDR3 sequence: CASSGSSGANVLTF. The CDR3 nucleotides read TGTGCCAGCAGTGGCAGCTCTGGGGCCAACGTCCTGACTTTC. The variable domain in full, with the rest retrieved from reference TRBV2 and TRBJ2-6, is EPEVTQTPSHQVTQMGQEVILRCVPISNHLYFYWYRQILGQKVEFLVSFYNNEISEKSEIFDDQFSVERPDGSNFTLKIRSTKLEDSAMYFCASSGSSGANVLTFGAGSRLTVL.

This chain joins TRBV27 and TRBJ2-3; 12 bases agree with TRBD2. The CDR3 runs to 16 residues. Losses at the gene ends were 3 bases for V and 4 bases for J; bases not matched to a gene: 5. Germline lookup yields CDR1 MNHEY and CDR2 SMNVEV (reference sequence). DNA of the CDR3: TGTGCCAGCAGTTTTTTGACTAGCGGGAGTTCAGATACGCAGTATTTT. This gives the protein CASSFLTSGSSDTQYF.

This chain joins TRBV7-3 and TRBJ2-1; possibly TRBD1 for D (6 bases). Deletions cut 5 bases from V and 7 bases from J, with 15 bases between. The V gene's germline CDR1 is SGHTA and CDR2 FQGTGA. The CDR3 is 14 residues long. CDR3 amino acids: CASSQHRECNEQFF. CDR3 nucleotide sequence: TGTGCCAGCAGCCAGCACAGGGAATGTAATGAGCAGTTCTTC.

The chain links TRBV5-1 to TRBJ1-1; TRBD1 aligns across 8 bases. The germline gives CDR1 SGHRS, CDR2 YFSETQ. Germline trimming cut 4 bases from V and 4 bases from J; bases unmatched to any gene: 12. The CDR3 has 16 residues. This chain's CDR3 is CASSRYPTGGGTEAFF. CDR3 in DNA: TGCGCCAGCAGCCGATATCCAACAGGGGGAGGCACTGAAGCTTTCTTT.

The chain couples TRBV18 to TRBJ2-7; the D is unclear. Trimming cost V 0 bases and J 1 base, with 4 bases left between them. Germline V gives CDR1 KGHSH, CDR2 LQKENI. The CDR3 is 13 amino acids. CDR3 in DNA: TGTGCCAGCTCACCACCACAATCCTACGAGCAGTACTTC. This codes for CASSPPQSYEQYF.

With regard to this clone: In the same sample, other DNA sequences code for this CDR3. The chain recombines TRBV28 with TRBJ1-1, with D unresolved. Trimming took 2 bases from V and 0 from J, leaving 1 base between them. The CDR3 covers 12 residues. Looked up from germline, CDR1 is MDHEN and CDR2 is SYDVKM. The CDR3 coding sequence is TGTGCCAGCAGTTTAATGAACACTGAAGCTTTCTTT. Protein sequence: CASSLMNTEAFF.

The chain combines TRBV3-1 (or the pseudogene TRBV3-2) with TRBJ1-5, with a tentative D call TRBD1 (6 bases). This CDR3 is built from 14 residues. V was trimmed by 4 bases and J by 4 bases, leaving 11 bases between them. From germline, CDR1 is LGHDT and CDR2 YNNKEL (reference sequence). Written as DNA, the CDR3 is TGTGCCAGCAGCCGAAGGGGGGATAATCAGCCCCAGCATTTT. Translated, it gives CASSRRGDNQPQHF.

The CDR3 loop reads CASSLARGVGQQPQHF. The CDR3, as DNA: TGTGCCAGCAGCTTAGCAAGGGGGGTGGGGCAACAGCCCCAGCATTTT. The chain employs TRBV7-9 and TRBJ1-5; D possibly corresponds to TRBD1 (6 bases). There are 16 residues in the CDR3. The V gene lost 0 bases and the J gene lost 7 bases, with 16 bases spanning the gap. Germline V gene lookup returns CDR1 SEHNR and CDR2 FQNEAQ (reference sequence).

The CDR3 DNA reads TGTGCCAGCAGTTACATGGCACAGGGTTTTGAAGCTTTCTTT. Residues: CASSYMAQGFEAFF. The chain employs TRBV6-5 and TRBJ1-1, with D perhaps TRBD1 (6 bases). The CDR3 is made up of 14 amino acids. V gave up 2 bases and J gave up 7 bases, with 14 bases separating them. Germline-derived CDR1 and CDR2 are MNHEY and SVGAGI.

The chain has TRBV7-8 and TRBJ2-2; either TRBD1 or TRBD2 may supply D (5 bases each). Germline loops: CDR1 SGHVS, CDR2 FQNEAQ. The CDR3 length is 19 residues. V lost 0 bases and J lost 1, with 18 bases in between. CDR3 residues: CASSLAPGIGTMNTGELFF. The CDR3 DNA reads as TGTGCCAGCAGCTTAGCGCCAGGTATCGGGACGATGAACACCGGGGAGCTGTTTTTT.

This sequence joins TRBV27 and TRBJ2-1; D remains unclear. From germline, CDR1 is MNHEY and CDR2 SMNVEV (reference sequence). V lost 5 bases and J 1 base, leaving 12 bases between the germline ends. The CDR3 consists of 15 residues. CDR3 coding DNA: TGTGCCAGCAGTGCGGACCGCTTTTCCTACAATGAGCAGTTCTTC. Translation: CASSADRFSYNEQFF.

V and J are TRBV7-8 and TRBJ2-2; D unclear. V was pared by 5 bases and J by 0 bases, with 13 bases between. CDR1 and CDR2 (germline): SGHVS, FQNEAQ. The CDR3 covers 16 residues. This CDR3 is CASSRTSNANTGELFF. The CDR3 bases are TGTGCCAGCAGCCGAACGTCAAACGCGAACACCGGGGAGCTGTTTTTT. Full variable domain (outside the CDR3, taken from reference TRBV7-8 and TRBJ2-2): GAGVSQSPRYKVAKRGQDVALRCDPISGHVSLFWYQQALGQGPEFLTYFQNEAQLDKSGLPSDRFFAERPEGSVSTLKIQRTQQEDSAVYLCASSRTSNANTGELFFGEGSRLTVL.

CDR3 residues: CASSLGLAGGPRQETQYF. The CDR3 bases are TGTGCCAGCAGCTTGGGACTAGCGGGAGGGCCGAGGCAAGAGACCCAGTACTTC. This chain joins TRBV5-6 and TRBJ2-5; TRBD2 aligns across 14 bases. With V trimmed by 0 bases and J by 2 bases, 6 bases remained unmatched. CDR3 size: 18 residues. Germline CDR1 is SGHDT and CDR2 is YYEEEE.

This CDR3 reads CASSQGSRGEQFF. For the CDR3, the DNA is TGTGCCAGCAGCCAAGGATCGCGAGGTGAGCAGTTCTTC. The chain couples TRBV3-1 (or the pseudogene TRBV3-2) to TRBJ2-1, with D unresolved. The germline V gene has CDR1 LGHDT and CDR2 YNNKEL (reference sequence). CDR3 size: 13 residues. The V gene lost 1 base and the J gene lost 9 bases, with 10 bases spanning the gap.

The V call is TRBV5-1, the J call TRBJ1-4; TRBD1 might be the D (6 bases). The CDR3 runs to 14 residues. The germline V and J ends were trimmed by 0 bases and 6 bases, with 9 bases remaining between them. Germline V lookup: CDR1 SGHRS, CDR2 YFSETQ. The CDR3 here is CASSLGGGDEKLFF. CDR3 DNA sequence: TGCGCCAGCAGCTTGGGAGGGGGGGATGAAAAACTGTTTTTT.

The V and J genes are TRBV28 and TRBJ1-2; D is unresolved. The CDR3 extends over 12 amino acids. V was pared by 6 bases and J by 5 bases, with 10 bases between. Per the germline V gene, CDR1 is MDHEN and CDR2 is SYDVKM. The CDR3 DNA is TGTGCCAGCAGATTAAGGACTTATGGCTACACCTTC. Residues: CASRLRTYGYTF.

This clone was seen a few times. V and J are TRBV28 and TRBJ1-1; D unresolved. Per the germline V gene, CDR1 is MDHEN and CDR2 is SYDVKM. V dropped 5 bases and J dropped 0 bases, with 16 bases sitting between them. The CDR3 is made up of 16 amino acids. Here the CDR3 DNA reads TGTGCCAGCAGTCCTAGTCTAGTCAGAGTGAACACTGAAGCTTTCTTT. It translates to CASSPSLVRVNTEAFF.

The chain links TRBV6-5 to TRBJ1-3; D unclear. V was pared by 8 bases and J by 0 bases, with 11 bases between. Looked up from germline, CDR1 is MNHEY and CDR2 is SVGAGI. The CDR3 totals 14 residues. The CDR3 protein is CASFSGSSGNTIYF. The CDR3 DNA reads as TGTGCCAGCTTTTCGGGGAGCTCTGGAAACACCATATATTTT.

The chain joins TRBV10-3 to TRBJ1-5; unclear D gene. The CDR3 has 13 residues. Trimming removed 4 bases from V and 7 bases from J, with 11 bases in between. The germline V gene encodes CDR1 ENHRY and CDR2 SYGVKD. The DNA for the CDR3 is TGTGCCATCAGTGGAACAGTAGACCAGCCCCAGCATTTT. Its protein product is CAISGTVDQPQHF.

V and J are TRBV5-1 and TRBJ2-3; D ambiguous. Trimming pared 0 bases from V and 1 base from J, leaving 9 bases between. This CDR3 has 15 amino acids. Per the germline V gene, CDR1 is SGHRS and CDR2 is YFSETQ. CDR3 protein: CASSLGVAGTDTQYF. The CDR3 region has the DNA TGCGCCAGCAGCTTGGGGGTAGCTGGCACAGATACGCAGTATTTT.